This T cell receptor beta chain was captured by sequencing in a study of blood T cell repertoires in COVID-19. Across the study: Researchers got acute and convalescent COVID-19 samples from the United States, Italy and Spain. In each case, the material was cDNA or gDNA derived from T cells, B-cell-depleted T cells, or PBMCs.

V was pared by 1 base and J by 2 bases, with 2 bases of the junction left unmatched. The length of the CDR3 is 14 residues. Germline V gene data show CDR1 as SGHTA and CDR2 as FQGNSA. Per the original methods: The authors estimated nucleated cell counts from reference gene primer amplification. The method was immunoSEQ multiplex PCR; TCRdb's version includes in-frame clones alone and lacks a portion of them. The V and J calls and clone size were taken over from that table, and D and trimming were inferred from the DNA. The table has tens of thousands of clones, around 87% seen once; the top ten hold roughly 15%.

The chain combines TRBV7-2 with TRBJ2-7; 7 nucleotides agree with TRBD2. Material: peripheral blood. This TCR was sampled from a human donor in a cohort sampled during active COVID-19. DNA for the CDR3: TGTGCCAGCAGCTTAGATCGGGGGGCCTACGAGCAGTACTTC. Encoded protein: CASSLDRGAYEQYF.